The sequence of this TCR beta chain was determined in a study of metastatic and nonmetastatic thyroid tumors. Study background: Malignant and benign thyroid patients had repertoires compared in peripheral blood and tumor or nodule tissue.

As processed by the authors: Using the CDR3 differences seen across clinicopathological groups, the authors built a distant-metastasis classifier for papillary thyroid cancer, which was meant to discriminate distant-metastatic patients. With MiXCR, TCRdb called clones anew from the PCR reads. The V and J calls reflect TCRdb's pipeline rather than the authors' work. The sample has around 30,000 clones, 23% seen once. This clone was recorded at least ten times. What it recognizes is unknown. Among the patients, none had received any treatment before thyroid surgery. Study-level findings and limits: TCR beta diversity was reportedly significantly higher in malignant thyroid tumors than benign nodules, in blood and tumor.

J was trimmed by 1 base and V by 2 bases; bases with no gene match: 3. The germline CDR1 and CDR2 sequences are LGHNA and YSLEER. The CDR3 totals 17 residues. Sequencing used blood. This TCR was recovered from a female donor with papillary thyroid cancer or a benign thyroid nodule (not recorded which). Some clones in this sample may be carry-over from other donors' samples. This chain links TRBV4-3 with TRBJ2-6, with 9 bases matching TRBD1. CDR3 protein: CASSQTGGASGANVLTF. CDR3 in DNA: TGCGCCAGCAGCCAAACAGGGGGCGCATCTGGGGCCAACGTCCTGACTTTC.